This TCR beta chain originates from a study of T cell responses to AZD1222 COVID-19 vaccine. Study-level findings and limits: A mostly white British donor set with more females was recruited, and clonal diversity was possibly underestimated.

TCRdb's table, derived via immunoSEQ multiplex PCR, lists solely in-frame clones and lacks some. The sample lists approximately 190,000 clones; over 80% were seen once. Concerning this clone itself: Antigen: not known.

The CDR3 is 13 amino acids. V lost 0 bases and J 10 bases, leaving 7 bases between the germline ends. Germline V gene sequence: CDR1 LGHDT, CDR2 YNNKEL (reference sequence). This rearrangement joins TRBV3-1 (or the pseudogene TRBV3-2) to TRBJ1-6; D uncertain. Sample: peripheral blood, taken on day 0 of MenACWY control vaccination. The origin of this receptor is an adult in good health. CDR3 coding DNA: TGTGCCAGCAGCCAAGAGCTGCGGTCACCCCTCCACTTT. It codes for CASSQELRSPLHF.